This T cell receptor beta chain comes out of a study of molecular identifiers for immune sequencing clone quantification. Findings and caveats of the study: Clones that had above 20 RNA copies took up over 99% of effector molecules but under 1% in naive cells.

TCRdb recomputed calls from the PCR reads with MiXCR, one row per CDR3 protein. The repertoire consists of 9,700 or so distinct CDR3 sequences, with approximately 19% occurring once and the leading ten covering around 1.5%. Every naive CD8 library was made from between about 17,000 and 1,000,000 sorted cells with 10%, 30% or 50% RNA. Naive CD8 T cell sorting was performed on the CD8+CD4-CCR7+CD45RA+ phenotype. Trimming left V 0 bases short and J 3 bases short, with 21 bases between. This CDR3 contains 18 residues. The germline V gene has CDR1 MGHRA and CDR2 YSYEKL. A note on this clonotype: Its antigen is not known.

What was sequenced was naive CD8+ T cells from blood, with Jurkat cell RNA spiked in. Described subset: FACS-sorted CD8+CD4-CCR7+CD45RA+ naive T cells. The V gene is TRBV4-1, the J gene TRBJ2-7; a possible D gene is TRBD2 (6 bases). This TCR came from a human donor in good health. Some libraries in this study had Jurkat cell RNA spiked in. The CDR3 DNA reads as TGCGCCAGCAGCCAAGATCAGTTGGAGGGGACTGGGCGCTACGAGCAGTACTTC. It is translated as CASSQDQLEGTGRYEQYF.